This T cell receptor (beta chain) originates from a study of blood T cells in healthy people across ages. Next came a second PCR, run for about 6 to 11 cycles, which used a sample-barcoded 5' primer along with a J-beta primer mix. TCRdb ran MiXCR on the 5' RACE reads and lists one entry per CDR3 protein. The table includes some 690,000 distinct CDR3 sequences, 22% detected once. V was cut by 0 bases and J by 3 bases, with 9 bases left in between. Germline V gene data show CDR1 as LNHNV and CDR2 as YYDKDF (reference sequence). The CDR3 is 14 amino acids. The sequence came from a man aged 65 to 79 in good health. The chain links TRBV15 to TRBJ2-7; D may be TRBD1 (5 bases). Source material: blood. The CDR3 sequence: CATSRDRTYYEQYV. CDR3 coding DNA: TGTGCCACCAGCAGAGATAGGACATACTACGAGCAGTACGTC.